This T cell receptor (beta chain) was found in a study of blood T cell repertoires in COVID-19. On the study more broadly: Spain, Italy and the United States supplied samples that represented acute and convalescent COVID-19.

Original processing methods: Estimates of nucleated cell counts were drawn from the amplification of reference gene primers. Clones were read by immunoSEQ multiplex PCR, and TCRdb kept only the in-frame ones, dropping some. V, J and clone size are those of that table, while D and trimming were read from the DNA. This table holds a few hundred thousand clones, roughly nine tenths found once. Individuals aged roughly 18 to 95 years were recruited from approximately 24 US areas. Participant-reported clinical history was the basis for cohort assignment. V was pared by 4 bases and J by 6 bases, with 6 bases of the junction left unmatched. The CDR3 is made up of 14 amino acids. The germline V gene encodes CDR1 SEHNR and CDR2 FQNEAQ (reference sequence).

The J gene is TRBJ1-5, the V gene TRBV7-9, with TRBD1 identical over 7 bases. The receptor comes from a human donor in a cohort exposed to, infected with or recovered from COVID-19 (not recorded which). The donor label of this sample is uncertain. What was sequenced was PBMCs or T cells enriched from blood (not recorded which). The CDR3, as DNA: TGTGCCAGCAGCTCAGCTGACAGGGTTCAGCCCCAGCATTTT. This encodes CASSSADRVQPQHF.